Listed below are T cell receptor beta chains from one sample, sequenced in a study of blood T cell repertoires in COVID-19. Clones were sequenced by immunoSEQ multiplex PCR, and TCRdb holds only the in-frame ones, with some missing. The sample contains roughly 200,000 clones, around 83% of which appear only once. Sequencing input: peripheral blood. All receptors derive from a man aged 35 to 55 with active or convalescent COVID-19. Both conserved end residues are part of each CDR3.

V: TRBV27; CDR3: CASRPPTGVLTGELFF
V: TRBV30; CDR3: CAWSTTGGEQYF
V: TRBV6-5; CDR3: CASRIDSTGIEQYF
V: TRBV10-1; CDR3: CASSPGTSGSYEQYF
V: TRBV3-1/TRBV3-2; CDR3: CASSQRLAGDLADTQYF
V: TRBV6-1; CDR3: CASSEKGQVYEQYF
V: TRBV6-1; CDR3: CASSEASQQWSWANVLTF
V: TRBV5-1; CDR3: CASSPGQGETQYF
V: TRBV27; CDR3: CASSLGTNYEQYF
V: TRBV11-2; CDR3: CASSTGQGAYEQYF
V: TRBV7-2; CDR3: CASSVRVGLGNTDTQYF
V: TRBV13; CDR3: CASSFKEGIDGYTF
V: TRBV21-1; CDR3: CASAKGDREGNEQFF
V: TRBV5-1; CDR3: CASSTDSPIYGYTF
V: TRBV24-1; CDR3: CATSDRTSGSYEQYF
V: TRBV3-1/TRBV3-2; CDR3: CASSIINTEAFF
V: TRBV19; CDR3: CASSRQVTYEQYF
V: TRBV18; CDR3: CASSSNSGGPYEQFF
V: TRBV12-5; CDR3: CASGIGQVNQPQHF
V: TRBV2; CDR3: CASSEGQGPQPQHF
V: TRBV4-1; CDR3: CASSQGGQYNEKLFF
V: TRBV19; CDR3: CASSTIGSNQPQHF
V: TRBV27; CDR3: CASSPQGWERTDTQYF
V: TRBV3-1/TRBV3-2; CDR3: CASSQDGHRGGYTF
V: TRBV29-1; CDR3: CSARPTGSGEQYF
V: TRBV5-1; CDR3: CASSSTGQAKVNTEAFF
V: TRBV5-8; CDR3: CASRAEGQYSGNTIYF
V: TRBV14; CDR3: CASSNRGSYGYTF
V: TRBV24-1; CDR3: CATSESLAGSGQETQYF
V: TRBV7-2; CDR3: CASSSGQQNEKLFF
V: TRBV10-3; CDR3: CAISRDRSDPLNQPQHF
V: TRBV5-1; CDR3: CASRRPTDYGYTF
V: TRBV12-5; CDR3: CASGPRGGQETQYF